These T cell receptor beta chains were read from a single sample in a study of blood T cell repertoires in COVID-19. The repertoire was sequenced with immunoSEQ multiplex PCR; TCRdb's copy has only in-frame clones and lacks some. This table has about 130,000 clones, approximately 85% appearing once. Sequences were obtained from peripheral blood. All receptors come from a human donor in a cohort sampled during active COVID-19. Both conserved end residues are part of each CDR3. The order of the fields is clone size, V gene, D gene, J gene, CDR3 DNA, CDR3 protein. D genes are given only for firm matches. Only part of the rows carry a size: once, few, many, or a class if the clone is expanded.

once,TRBV28,-,TRBJ2-3,TGTGCCAGCTATACAGAAGGGGATACAGATACGCAGTATTTT,CASYTEGDTDTQYF
-,TRBV3-1/TRBV3-2,TRBD2,TRBJ2-3,TGTGCCAGCAGCCAGTGGCGGGAGAGCACAGATACGCAGTATTTT,CASSQWRESTDTQYF
-,TRBV7-8,-,TRBJ1-1,TGTGCCAGCAGACCAGGAAGAGTTGTGAACACTGAAGCTTTCTTT,CASRPGRVVNTEAFF
-,TRBV29-1,-,TRBJ2-5,TGCAGCGCTTTCGGGGGAGACGAGACCCAGTACTTC,CSAFGGDETQYF
-,TRBV7-9,-,TRBJ1-1,TGTGCCAGCAGCTTAGATGATAAACAGAACACTGAAGCTTTCTTT,CASSLDDKQNTEAFF
-,TRBV9,-,TRBJ2-3,TGTGCCAGCAGCGTAGCCCCTAGCGCGCCCGGCGATACGCAGTATTTT,CASSVAPSAPGDTQYF
once,TRBV7-8,TRBD1,TRBJ1-2,TGTGCCAGCAGCTTGGGACAGGCGAACTATGGCTACACCTTC,CASSLGQANYGYTF
-,TRBV10-3,-,TRBJ1-6,TGTGCCATCAGAACTGCGGGGCATTCACCCCTCCACTTT,CAIRTAGHSPLHF
once,TRBV7-2,-,TRBJ1-1,TGTGCCAGCAGCCTATTGAACACTGAAGCTTTCTTT,CASSLLNTEAFF
-,TRBV2,TRBD2,TRBJ2-1,TGTGCCAGCATTAACCCGGGACTAGCGGGTTACAATGAGCAGTTCTTC,CASINPGLAGYNEQFF
-,TRBV9,TRBD2,TRBJ2-4,TGTGCCAGCAGTGCCCTCGGACTAGCGGGGGCGGATGGCATTCAGTACTTC,CASSALGLAGADGIQYF
-,TRBV11-2,TRBD1,TRBJ2-7,TGTGCCAGCAGTCGGGGGACAGGGCTCTCCTACGAGCAGTACTTC,CASSRGTGLSYEQYF
-,TRBV19,TRBD1,TRBJ1-5,TGTGCCAGTACCCCGACAGGGACAGGTCAGCCCCAGCATTTT,CASTPTGTGQPQHF
-,TRBV5-1,-,TRBJ2-1,TGCGCCAGCAGCGGGACACTAAGCTCCTACAATGAGCAGTTCTTC,CASSGTLSSYNEQFF
-,TRBV14,-,TRBJ2-7,TGTGCCAGCAGCCAAAGTCTGGAGCCCTACGAGCAGTACTTC,CASSQSLEPYEQYF
-,TRBV20-1,-,TRBJ2-7,TGCAGTGCTAGTTGGGGACTCAGCTCCTACGAGCAGTACTTC,CSASWGLSSYEQYF
-,TRBV18,-,TRBJ1-2,TGTGCCAGCTCACCACGGCTTGTTCGGGGGAAAACGGGGGTACTCTATGGCTACACCTTC,CASSPRLVRGKTGVLYGYTF
-,TRBV6-2/TRBV6-3,-,TRBJ2-1,TGTGCCAGCAGTCAACTGGGGCCGGGCGATGAGCAGTTCTTC,CASSQLGPGDEQFF
-,TRBV9,TRBD2,TRBJ2-1,TGTGCCAGCAGCGTAGATGGGAGGGCTACAGCCGATGAGCAGTTCTTC,CASSVDGRATADEQFF
-,TRBV6-6,-,TRBJ2-7,TGTGCCAGCAGCCCAAGAGGGGGAGCTATCTACGAGCAGTACTTC,CASSPRGGAIYEQYF
-,TRBV28,TRBD1,TRBJ1-5,TGTGCCAGCGGGGGGGTAAGGACAGGGGAACAGCCCCAGCATTTT,CASGGVRTGEQPQHF
-,TRBV11-2,-,TRBJ1-3,TGTGCCACCAAGCCCGGTCTCTCTGGAAACACCATATATTTT,CATKPGLSGNTIYF
-,TRBV15,-,TRBJ1-3,TGTGCCACCAGCAGAGTCGTGAGCTCTGGAAACACCATATATTTT,CATSRVVSSGNTIYF
-,TRBV27,-,TRBJ1-2,TGTGCCAGCAGTTTATTATCGGGGGAGTTTTATGGCTACACCTTC,CASSLLSGEFYGYTF
once,TRBV3-1/TRBV3-2,-,TRBJ1-4,TGTGCCAGCAGACAGAGGATTTCAGGGTCTAATGAAAAACTGTTTTTT,CASRQRISGSNEKLFF
-,TRBV21-1,-,TRBJ1-3,TGTGCCAGCAGCAAACCTTCAGCCAGGGGTGGAAACACCATATATTTT,CASSKPSARGGNTIYF
-,TRBV9,TRBD1,TRBJ1-5,TGTGCCAGCAGCGAGGACAGGGAGAATCAGCCCCAGCATTTT,CASSEDRENQPQHF
-,TRBV15,-,TRBJ1-1,TGTGCCACCAGCAGATTCAGGGGGAACACTGAAGCTTTCTTT,CATSRFRGNTEAFF
-,TRBV11-2,-,TRBJ2-1,TGTGCCAGCAGCCAGGGCGGCGTAATTAATGAGCAGTTCTTC,CASSQGGVINEQFF
-,TRBV7-2,TRBD2,TRBJ2-1,TGTGCCAGCAGTCAAACGGGACTAGCGGGAGTTGGCGCGCAGTTCTTC,CASSQTGLAGVGAQFF
-,TRBV7-2,-,TRBJ2-1,TGTGCCAGCAGCTTAGCACAGGATCCAGGCCGGAAGTTCTTC,CASSLAQDPGRKFF
-,TRBV6-5,-,TRBJ1-2,TGTGCCAGCAGTTACTGGATCGGACAGAATTCAGACTACACCTTC,CASSYWIGQNSDYTF
-,TRBV5-3,TRBD1,TRBJ1-3,TGTGCCAGAAGGACTACAGGGGAAAGTGCGGCTGGAAACACCATATATTTT,CARRTTGESAAGNTIYF
-,TRBV2,TRBD2,TRBJ2-5,TGTGCCAGCAGTGCTCGGACTAGCGGGAGTCGGGAGACCCAGTACTTC,CASSARTSGSRETQYF
-,TRBV6-2/TRBV6-3,TRBD2,TRBJ2-1,TGTGCCAGCAGTACGACTAGCGGGGGGAGCTCCTACAATGAGCAGTTCTTC,CASSTTSGGSSYNEQFF
-,TRBV9,-,TRBJ1-1,TGTGCCAGCAGCGTAGCTCAAGGTGGGCACACTGAAGCTTTCTTT,CASSVAQGGHTEAFF
-,TRBV5-1,TRBD2,TRBJ2-5,TGCGCCAGCAGCCGGACTAGCGGGGAGGGGAAGACCCAGTACTTC,CASSRTSGEGKTQYF
-,TRBV7-2,-,TRBJ2-5,TGTGCCAGCAGCTTCCAACAGGGACGGGAGACCCAGTACTTC,CASSFQQGRETQYF
-,TRBV7-3,-,TRBJ1-1,TGTGCCAGCAGCTTAACCGACAGGCAATTCACTGAAGCTTTCTTT,CASSLTDRQFTEAFF
-,TRBV9,TRBD2,TRBJ2-3,TGTGCCAGCAGCGTAGGTCTAGCGGGAGGAGCAGATACGCAGTATTTT,CASSVGLAGGADTQYF
-,TRBV6-5,-,TRBJ1-4,TGTGCCAGCAGACGGGGGGGGCCTAATGAAAAACTGTTTTTT,CASRRGGPNEKLFF
-,TRBV18,TRBD1,TRBJ2-7,TGTGCCAGCTCACCTCTGACAGGGAGCAGCTCCTACGAGCAGTACTTC,CASSPLTGSSSYEQYF
-,TRBV28,-,TRBJ1-5,TGTGCCAGCAGCAGTGAACCACAGCCCCAGCATTTT,CASSSEPQPQHF
-,TRBV13,TRBD2,TRBJ2-4,TGTGCCAGCAGCTCCTATAGCGGGAGATACATTCAGTACTTC,CASSSYSGRYIQYF
few,TRBV10-2,TRBD2,TRBJ2-3,TGCGCCAGCAGCCAACCTAGCGGGCGGGCCCCAGATACGCAGTATTTT,CASSQPSGRAPDTQYF
once,TRBV7-2,-,TRBJ2-1,TGTGCCAGCAGCTTAGATAGCGAGCAGTTCTTC,CASSLDSEQFF
-,TRBV29-1,-,TRBJ2-1,TGCAGCGTTGGTGAGGGGGTTAGGTACAATGAGCAGTTCTTC,CSVGEGVRYNEQFF
-,TRBV27,TRBD1,TRBJ1-2,TGTGCCAGCAGTTTCCGGACAGGGTTGACGAACTATGGCTACACCTTC,CASSFRTGLTNYGYTF
-,TRBV28,-,TRBJ2-1,TGTGCCAGCAGGCCACAGGGTCCGATTTATGAGCAGTTCTTC,CASRPQGPIYEQFF
once,TRBV6-2/TRBV6-3,TRBD2,TRBJ2-1,TGTGCCAGCAGTTATAGCGGGAGCTCCTACAATGAGCAGTTCTTC,CASSYSGSSYNEQFF
-,TRBV6-5,TRBD2,TRBJ2-7,TGTGCCGCGGGGGGTGACAGCTCCTACGAGCAGTACTTC,CAAGGDSSYEQYF
-,TRBV5-6,TRBD1,TRBJ2-7,TGTGCCAGCAGCGCCCTCGGGACAGGGGACTACGAGCAGTACTTC,CASSALGTGDYEQYF
once,TRBV5-4,-,TRBJ2-1,TGTGCCAGCAACTTTTCGCCGGACAATGAGCAGTTCTTC,CASNFSPDNEQFF
-,TRBV6-5,-,TRBJ1-5,TGTGCCAGCAGTAACCGCGGGTCTCAGCCCCAGCATTTT,CASSNRGSQPQHF